This T cell receptor (beta chain) originates from a study of blood T cell repertoires in COVID-19. For the study at large: Sites across the United States, Italy and Spain contributed samples from acute and convalescent COVID-19. T cells, B-cell-depleted T cells, or PBMCs provided the cDNA or gDNA that served as material.

Per the original data handling: The authors estimated nucleated cell counts from reference gene primer amplification. Libraries were prepared by immunoSEQ multiplex PCR; TCRdb keeps only in-frame clonotypes and omits some of them. V and J calls plus clone size are reproduced from that table; the DNA served to infer D and trimming. The sample consists of 150,000 to 200,000 clones, around 84% of them appearing once. The sequence was collected from a human donor with acute or convalescent COVID-19. The donor label of this sample is uncertain. The sample comprised peripheral blood.

CDR3 sequence (DNA): TGTGCCAGCAGCGTGGGGACAGAGCGGAGCTCCTATAATTCACCCCTCCACTTT. Translating it yields CASSVGTERSSYNSPLHF. The J gene is TRBJ1-6, the V gene TRBV9; 7 bases are shared with TRBD1. Germline CDR1 SGDLS, CDR2 YYNGEE. The CDR3 runs 18 residues. V shed 2 bases, J shed 0 bases, and the junction held 8 bases outside the gene matches.